The clone carrying this T cell receptor (beta chain) was recorded a few times. Its specificity is not known. Different DNA sequences within this sample yield the same CDR3. Some clones are missing from TCRdb's copy, which holds only in-frame ones; the method was immunoSEQ multiplex PCR. Seen here are some 1,900,000 clones, 85% to 95% observed once, and the top ten hold roughly 1.2%. Terminally differentiated effector memory CD45RA+ cells were excluded from the naive CD8 cells, which were CD45RO-negative and positively selected for CCR7. Free of recent acute infections or vaccinations, the donors were healthy HIV-negative adults. The data are from a study of shared clonotypes between healthy human individuals. Study-wide points: Clonotypes that were shared across several donors made up around 5% of naive CD4 clonotypes. Memory subsets generally showed smaller estimated richness than naive subsets did.

The sequenced sample was naive CD8+ T cells sorted from blood. This sequence originates from a man aged 18 to 29 in good health.

CDR3 region: CASSEENTEAFF. Here the CDR3 DNA reads TGTGCCAGCAGTGAAGAGAACACTGAAGCTTTCTTT. This rearrangement joins TRBV2 to TRBJ1-1, with D uncertain. In germline, CDR1 is SNHLY, CDR2 FYNNEI. V lost 1 base and J lost 1, with 1 base in between. The CDR3 length is 12 residues.